This T cell receptor beta chain was found in a study of shared clonotypes between healthy human individuals. Overall study results and limits: The sole specimen, blood, was sampled, and tissue repertoires likely differ. Naive subsets tended to show greater estimated richness than memory subsets.

As concerns this clone: The antigen remains unidentified.

Profiling relied on immunoSEQ multiplex PCR, and the TCRdb table lists in-frame clones only, not all of them. In the table there are some 1.1 million clones, around 77% of which are singletons. Germline V lookup: CDR1 MNHEY, CDR2 SVGAGI. V shed 5 bases and J 4 bases; nucleotides not matched to a gene: 6. The CDR3 extends over 15 amino acids. The specimen was memory CD4+ T cells from PBMCs. The subset was: CD45RA-negative fraction. The rearrangement links TRBV6-5 to TRBJ2-2; TRBD1 matches at 8 bases. The receptor was isolated from a man between 18 and 35 years old in good health. Some clones in this sample may be carry-over from other donors' samples. The CDR3 reads CASSLRQGSTGELFF. The CDR3 DNA reads as TGTGCCAGCAGTCTCCGACAGGGGAGCACCGGGGAGCTGTTTTTT.